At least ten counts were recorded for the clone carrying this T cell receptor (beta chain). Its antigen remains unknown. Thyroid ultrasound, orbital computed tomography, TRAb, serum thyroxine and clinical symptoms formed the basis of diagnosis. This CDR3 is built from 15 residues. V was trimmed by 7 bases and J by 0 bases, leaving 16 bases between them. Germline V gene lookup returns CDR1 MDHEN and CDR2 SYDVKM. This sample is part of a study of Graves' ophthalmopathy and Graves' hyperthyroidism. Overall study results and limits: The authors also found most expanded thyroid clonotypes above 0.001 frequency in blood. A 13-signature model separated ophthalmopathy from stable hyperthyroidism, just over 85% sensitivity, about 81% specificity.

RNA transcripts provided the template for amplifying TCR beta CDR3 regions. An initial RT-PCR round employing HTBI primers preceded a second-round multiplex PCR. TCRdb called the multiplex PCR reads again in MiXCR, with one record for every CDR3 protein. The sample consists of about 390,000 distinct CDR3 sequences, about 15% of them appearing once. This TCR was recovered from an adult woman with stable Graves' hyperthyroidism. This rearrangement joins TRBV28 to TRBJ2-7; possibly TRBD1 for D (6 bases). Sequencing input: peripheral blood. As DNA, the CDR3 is TGTGCCAGCAAAGACTCACAGGGCGGCTCCTACGAGCAGTACTTC. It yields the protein CASKDSQGGSYEQYF.